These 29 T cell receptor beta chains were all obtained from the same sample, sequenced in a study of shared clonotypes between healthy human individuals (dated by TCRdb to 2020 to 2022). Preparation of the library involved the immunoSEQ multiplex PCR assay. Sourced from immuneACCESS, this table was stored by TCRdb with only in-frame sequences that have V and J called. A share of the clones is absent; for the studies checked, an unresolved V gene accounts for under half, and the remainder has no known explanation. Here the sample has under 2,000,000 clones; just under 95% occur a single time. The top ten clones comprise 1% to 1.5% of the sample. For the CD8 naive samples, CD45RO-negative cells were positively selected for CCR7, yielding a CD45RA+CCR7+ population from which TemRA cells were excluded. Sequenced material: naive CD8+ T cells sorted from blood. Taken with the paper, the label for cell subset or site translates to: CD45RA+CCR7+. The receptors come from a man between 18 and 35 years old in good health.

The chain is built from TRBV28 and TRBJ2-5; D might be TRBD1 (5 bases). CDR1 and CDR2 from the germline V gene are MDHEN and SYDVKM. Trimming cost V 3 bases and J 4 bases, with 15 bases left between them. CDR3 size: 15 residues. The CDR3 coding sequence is TGTGCCAGCAGTTTGGGGCAGGGAAACGGAGAGACCCAGTACTTC. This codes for CASSLGQGNGETQYF.

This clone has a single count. CDR3 sequence: CACNTEDRDYNEQFF. The CDR3 coding sequence is TGTGCCTGTAATACAGAAGACAGGGACTACAATGAGCAGTTCTTC. The chain joins TRBV30 to TRBJ2-1; 7 bases are shared with TRBD1. V was clipped by 6 bases and J by 3 bases; unmatched bases: 11. The CDR3 contains 15 residues. Germline V lookup: CDR1 GTSNPN, CDR2 SVGIG (reference sequence).

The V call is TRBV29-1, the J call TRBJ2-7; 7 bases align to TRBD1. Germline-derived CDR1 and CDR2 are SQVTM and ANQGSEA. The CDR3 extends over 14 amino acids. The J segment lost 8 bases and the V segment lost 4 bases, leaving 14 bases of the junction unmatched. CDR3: CSVVPQGVPYQQYF. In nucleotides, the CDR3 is TGCAGCGTTGTCCCGCAGGGGGTTCCTTACCAGCAGTACTTC.

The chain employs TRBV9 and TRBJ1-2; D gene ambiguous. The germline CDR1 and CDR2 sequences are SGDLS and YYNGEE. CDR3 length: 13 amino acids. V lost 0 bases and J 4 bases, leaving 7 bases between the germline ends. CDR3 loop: CASSVADFYGYTF. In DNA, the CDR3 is TGTGCCAGCAGCGTAGCAGACTTCTATGGCTACACCTTC.

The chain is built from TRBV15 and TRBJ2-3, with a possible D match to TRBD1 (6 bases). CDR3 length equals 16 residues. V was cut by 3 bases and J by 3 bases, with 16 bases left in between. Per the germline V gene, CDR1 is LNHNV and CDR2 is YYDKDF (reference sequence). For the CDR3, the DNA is TGTGCCACCAGCAGTCAGGGGTCCCCATTGACAGATACGCAGTATTTT. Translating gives CATSSQGSPLTDTQYF.

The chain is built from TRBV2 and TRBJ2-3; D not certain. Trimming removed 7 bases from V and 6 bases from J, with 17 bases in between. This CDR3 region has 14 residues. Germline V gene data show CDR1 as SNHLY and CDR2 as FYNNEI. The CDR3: CASIITTYSDTQYF. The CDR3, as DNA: TGTGCCAGCATAATAACTACCTACTCCGATACGCAGTATTTT.

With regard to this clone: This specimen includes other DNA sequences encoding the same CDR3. The CDR3 DNA follows: TGCGCCAGCAGCTTAGGGGACAGGGACTACGAGCAGTACTTC. Protein: CASSLGDRDYEQYF. The V and J genes are TRBV5-1 and TRBJ2-7; the match to TRBD1 covers 9 bases. CDR3 size: 14 residues. Trimming removed 2 bases from V and 3 bases from J; junction bases left unmatched: 3. CDR1 and CDR2 from the germline V gene are SGHRS and YFSETQ.

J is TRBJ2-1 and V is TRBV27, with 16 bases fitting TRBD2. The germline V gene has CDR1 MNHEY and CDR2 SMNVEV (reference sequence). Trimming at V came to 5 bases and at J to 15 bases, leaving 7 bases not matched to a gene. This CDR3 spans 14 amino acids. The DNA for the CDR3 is TGTGCCAGCAGTCACGGGACTAGCGGGAGGGGAGGGTTCTTC. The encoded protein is CASSHGTSGRGGFF.

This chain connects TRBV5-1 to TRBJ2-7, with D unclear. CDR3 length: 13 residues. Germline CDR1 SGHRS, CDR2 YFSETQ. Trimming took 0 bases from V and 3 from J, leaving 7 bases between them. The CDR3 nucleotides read TGCGCCAGCAGCTTGGGGGTCCTCTACGAGCAGTACTTC. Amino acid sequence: CASSLGVLYEQYF.

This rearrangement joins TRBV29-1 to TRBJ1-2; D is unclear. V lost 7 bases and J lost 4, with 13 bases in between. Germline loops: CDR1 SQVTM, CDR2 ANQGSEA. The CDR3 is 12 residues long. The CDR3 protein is CSAADGSYGYTF. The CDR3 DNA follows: TGCAGCGCCGCTGACGGTTCCTATGGCTACACCTTC.

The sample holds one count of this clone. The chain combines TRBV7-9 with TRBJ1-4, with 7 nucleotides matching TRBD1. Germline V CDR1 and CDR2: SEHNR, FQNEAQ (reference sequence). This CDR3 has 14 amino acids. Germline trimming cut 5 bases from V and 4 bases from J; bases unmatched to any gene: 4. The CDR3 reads CASSAGGFNEKLFF. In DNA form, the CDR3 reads TGTGCCAGCAGCGCAGGGGGGTTTAATGAAAAACTGTTTTTT.

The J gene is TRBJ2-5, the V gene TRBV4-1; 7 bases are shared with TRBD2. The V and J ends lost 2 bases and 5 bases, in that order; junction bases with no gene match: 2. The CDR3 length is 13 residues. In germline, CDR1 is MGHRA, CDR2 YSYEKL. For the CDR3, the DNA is TGCGCCAGCAGCCAAACACTAGCGGAGACCCAGTACTTC. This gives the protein CASSQTLAETQYF.

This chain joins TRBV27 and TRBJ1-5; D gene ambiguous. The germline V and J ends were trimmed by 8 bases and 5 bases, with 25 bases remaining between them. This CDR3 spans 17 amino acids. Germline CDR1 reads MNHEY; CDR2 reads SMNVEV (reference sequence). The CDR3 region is CASCPSFGEAQDQPQHF. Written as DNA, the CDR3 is TGTGCCAGCTGCCCTTCTTTTGGGGAGGCCCAGGATCAGCCCCAGCATTTT.

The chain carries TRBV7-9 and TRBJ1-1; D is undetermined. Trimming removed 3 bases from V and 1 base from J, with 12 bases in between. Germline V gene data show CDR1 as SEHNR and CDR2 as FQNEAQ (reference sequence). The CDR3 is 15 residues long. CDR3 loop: CASSLLGDPNTEAFF. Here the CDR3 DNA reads TGTGCCAGCAGCTTGCTCGGAGACCCGAACACTGAAGCTTTCTTT. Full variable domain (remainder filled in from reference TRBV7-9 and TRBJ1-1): DTGVSQNPRHKITKRGQNVTFRCDPISEHNRLYWYRQTLGQGPEFLTYFQNEAQLEKSRLLSDRFSAERPKGSFSTLEIQRTEQGDSAMYLCASSLLGDPNTEAFFGQGTRLTVV.

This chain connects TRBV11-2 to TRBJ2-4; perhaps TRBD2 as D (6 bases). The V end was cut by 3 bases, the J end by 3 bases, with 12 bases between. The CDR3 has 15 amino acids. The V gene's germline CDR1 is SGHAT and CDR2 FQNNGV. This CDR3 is CASSFSGSYKNIQYF. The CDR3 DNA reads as TGTGCCAGCAGCTTTAGCGGATCCTACAAAAACATTCAGTACTTC.

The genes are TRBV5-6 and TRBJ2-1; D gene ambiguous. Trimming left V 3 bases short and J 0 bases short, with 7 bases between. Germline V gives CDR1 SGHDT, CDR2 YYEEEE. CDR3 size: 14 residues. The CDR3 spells CASSWEFSYNEQFF. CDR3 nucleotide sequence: TGTGCCAGCAGCTGGGAATTCTCCTACAATGAGCAGTTCTTC.

The CDR3 region has the DNA TGTGCCAGCAGTGAAGCGCGGGCATTCTATGAGCAGTTCTTC. Encoded protein: CASSEARAFYEQFF. V gene TRBV6-1 combines with J gene TRBJ2-1, with a tentative D call TRBD2 (5 bases). The germline V gene has CDR1 MNHNS and CDR2 SASEGT. The CDR3 contains 14 residues. V dropped 0 bases and J dropped 8 bases, with 11 bases sitting between them.

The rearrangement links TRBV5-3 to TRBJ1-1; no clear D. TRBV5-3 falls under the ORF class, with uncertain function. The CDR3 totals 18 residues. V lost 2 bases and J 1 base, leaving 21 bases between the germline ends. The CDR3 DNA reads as TGTGCCAGAAGCTTTAGCGTCCCCTCGAAAACAGAGAACACTGAAGCTTTCTTT. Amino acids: CARSFSVPSKTENTEAFF.

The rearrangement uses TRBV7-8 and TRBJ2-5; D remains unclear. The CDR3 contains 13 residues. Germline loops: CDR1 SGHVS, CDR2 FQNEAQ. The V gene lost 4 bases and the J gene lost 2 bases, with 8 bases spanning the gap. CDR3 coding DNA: TGTGCCAGCAGCTCGGACCAGCAAGAGACCCAGTACTTC. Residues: CASSSDQQETQYF.

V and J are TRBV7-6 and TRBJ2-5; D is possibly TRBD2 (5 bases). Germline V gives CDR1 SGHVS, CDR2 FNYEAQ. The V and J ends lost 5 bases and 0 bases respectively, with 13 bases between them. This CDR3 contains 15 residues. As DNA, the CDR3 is TGTGCCAGCAGCCCGGACTCGACGTACCAAGAGACCCAGTACTTC. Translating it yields CASSPDSTYQETQYF.

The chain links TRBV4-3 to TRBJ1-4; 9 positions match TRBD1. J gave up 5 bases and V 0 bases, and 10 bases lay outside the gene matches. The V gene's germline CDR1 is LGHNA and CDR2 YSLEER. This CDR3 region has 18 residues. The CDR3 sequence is CASSQDWGTGIRNEKLFF. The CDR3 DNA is TGCGCCAGCAGCCAAGATTGGGGGACAGGGATTCGCAATGAAAAACTGTTTTTT.

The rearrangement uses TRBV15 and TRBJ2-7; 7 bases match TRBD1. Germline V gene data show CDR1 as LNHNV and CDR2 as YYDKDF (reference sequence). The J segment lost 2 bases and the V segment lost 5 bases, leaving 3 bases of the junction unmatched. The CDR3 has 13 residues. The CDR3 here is CATSWDRAYEQYF. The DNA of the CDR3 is TGTGCCACCAGCTGGGACAGAGCCTACGAGCAGTACTTC.

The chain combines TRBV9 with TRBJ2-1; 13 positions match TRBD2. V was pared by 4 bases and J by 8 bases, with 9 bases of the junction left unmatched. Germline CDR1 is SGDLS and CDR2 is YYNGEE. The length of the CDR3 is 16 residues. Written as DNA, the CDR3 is TGTGCCAGCAGCCCTCTTGGACTAGCGGGAGAGGATGAGCAGTTCTTC. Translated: CASSPLGLAGEDEQFF.

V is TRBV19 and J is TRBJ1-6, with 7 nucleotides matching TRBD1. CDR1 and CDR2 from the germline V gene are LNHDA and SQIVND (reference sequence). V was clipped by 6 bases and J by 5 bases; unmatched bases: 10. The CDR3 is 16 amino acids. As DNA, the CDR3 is TGTGCCAGTAGCCTGGACAGGAATCGGGATAATTCACCCCTCCACTTT. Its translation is CASSLDRNRDNSPLHF.

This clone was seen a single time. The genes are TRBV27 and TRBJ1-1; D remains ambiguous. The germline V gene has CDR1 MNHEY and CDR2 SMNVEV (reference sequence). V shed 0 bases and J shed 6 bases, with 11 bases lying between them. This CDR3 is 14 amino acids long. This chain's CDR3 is CASSLSSNSAEAFF. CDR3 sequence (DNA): TGTGCCAGCAGTTTATCATCAAATAGCGCTGAAGCTTTCTTT.

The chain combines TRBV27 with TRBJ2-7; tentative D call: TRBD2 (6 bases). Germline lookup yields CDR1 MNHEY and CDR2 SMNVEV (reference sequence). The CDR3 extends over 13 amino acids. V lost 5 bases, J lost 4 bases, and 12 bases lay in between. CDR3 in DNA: TGTGCCAGCAGTGCTGCGAGCGGGTACGAGCAGTACTTC. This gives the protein CASSAASGYEQYF.

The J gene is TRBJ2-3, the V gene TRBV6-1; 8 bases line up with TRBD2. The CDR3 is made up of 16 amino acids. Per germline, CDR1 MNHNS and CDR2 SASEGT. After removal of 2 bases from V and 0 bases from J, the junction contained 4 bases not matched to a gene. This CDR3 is CASSEWAGGSTDTQYF. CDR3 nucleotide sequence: TGTGCCAGCAGTGAATGGGCGGGGGGAAGCACAGATACGCAGTATTTT.

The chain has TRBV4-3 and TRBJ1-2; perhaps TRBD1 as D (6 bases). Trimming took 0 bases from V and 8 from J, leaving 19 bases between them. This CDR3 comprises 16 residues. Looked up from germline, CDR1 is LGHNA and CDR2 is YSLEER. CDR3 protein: CASSQETGTWRGGYTF. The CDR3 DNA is TGCGCCAGCAGCCAAGAAACAGGGACATGGAGAGGAGGCTACACCTTC.

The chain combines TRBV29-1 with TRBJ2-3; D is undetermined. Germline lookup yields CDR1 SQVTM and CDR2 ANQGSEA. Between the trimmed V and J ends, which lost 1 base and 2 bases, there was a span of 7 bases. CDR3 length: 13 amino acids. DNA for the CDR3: TGCAGCGTTGAAGCGAGTTCCACAGATACGCAGTATTTT. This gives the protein CSVEASSTDTQYF.